The 8 T cell receptor beta chains in this list originate from one sample, sequenced in a study of esophageal squamous cell carcinoma under preoperative chemotherapy. Each CDR3 protein gets one entry after TCRdb re-called the PCR reads with MiXCR. In the table there are tens of thousands of distinct CDR3 sequences, under 55% of which are singletons. Time point: before preoperative PTX-NDP chemotherapy. This material was acquired from a patient given preoperative chemotherapy. All receptors derive from a human donor with esophageal squamous cell carcinoma. The donor label of this sample is uncertain.

V usage is TRBV28 and J usage is TRBJ2-1; 8 bases line up with TRBD1. The CDR3 length is 13 residues. Germline V gene sequence: CDR1 MDHEN, CDR2 SYDVKM. V lost 2 bases, J lost 9 bases, and 3 bases stayed unmatched. The CDR3, as DNA: TGTGCCAGCAGTTTAGGCAGGGGGCCTGAGCAGTTCTTC. Encoded protein: CASSLGRGPEQFF.

This clonotype appeared a few times. The V call is TRBV7-2, the J call TRBJ1-6; 9 bases align to TRBD1. The length of the CDR3 is 15 residues. The J segment lost 4 bases and the V segment lost 11 bases, leaving 9 bases of the junction unmatched. Germline V gene sequence: CDR1 SGHTA, CDR2 FQGNSA. Here the CDR3 reads CAGRGTGTYNSPLHF. The CDR3, as DNA: TGTGCCGGACGGGGGACAGGGACTTATAATTCACCCCTCCACTTT.

V usage is TRBV4-1 and J usage is TRBJ2-1, with D perhaps TRBD1 or TRBD2 (5 bases each). Germline-derived CDR1 and CDR2 are MGHRA and YSYEKL. V was trimmed by 1 base and J by 0 bases, leaving 7 bases between them. The CDR3 sequence is 15 residues long. The CDR3 coding sequence is TGCGCCAGCAGCCAAGGGGGGTACTCCTACAATGAGCAGTTCTTC. Its translation: CASSQGGYSYNEQFF.

A remark on this clonotype: Given the absence of the conserved phenylalanine or tryptophan at the CDR3 end, a read error is likely. It is unclear where the CDR3 begins or ends on the DNA, so no DNA is shown, and the CDR3 is as TCRdb lists it. The chain couples TRBV7-3 to TRBJ2-5; the table assigns TRBD1, which was not confirmed against the DNA. The CDR3 has 15 amino acids, counting both end residues. CDR1 SGHTA and CDR2 FQGTGA come from the germline V gene. This CDR3 reads CASSPVGVWGESQHL.

This clonotype was detected a few times. The V gene is TRBV10-1, the J gene TRBJ2-1; 8 bases are a match to TRBD1. CDR1 WNHNN and CDR2 SYGVQD come from the germline V gene (reference sequence). Trimming cost V 8 bases and J 7 bases; bases outside gene matches: 13. The CDR3 has 15 residues. CDR3 residues: CASGPGTGGRNEQFF. CDR3 bases: TGCGCCAGCGGACCCGGGACAGGTGGGCGGAATGAGCAGTTCTTC.

This clonotype was recorded a few times. The rearrangement joins TRBV6-5 to TRBJ1-1; D ambiguous. Deletions cut 4 bases from V and 2 bases from J, with 8 bases between. The CDR3 spans 13 residues. Germline V gives CDR1 MNHEY, CDR2 SVGAGI. This CDR3 reads CASSFNGNTEAFF. The CDR3 nucleotides read TGTGCCAGCAGTTTCAACGGAAACACTGAAGCTTTCTTT.

The chain uses TRBV11-2 and TRBJ1-3; no reliable D call. V was trimmed by 5 bases and J by 8 bases, leaving 7 bases between them. The CDR3 runs 11 residues. Germline CDR1 SGHAT, CDR2 FQNNGV. CDR3 residues: CASSPRDTIYF. As DNA, the CDR3 is TGTGCCAGCAGCCCCCGGGACACCATATATTTT.

Concerning this clonotype: The junction and the germline gene differ at one end; a read error may be behind it. The chain employs TRBV12-3 or TRBV12-4 and TRBJ2-3, with D tentatively TRBD1 (6 bases). The CDR3 is made up of 15 amino acids. CDR3 amino acids: CVLSLTGAGTDKQYF. In DNA, the CDR3 is TGTGTCCTCAGCCTGACAGGTGCGGGCACCGATAAGCAGTATTTT.